This TCR beta chain was profiled in a study of PD-1 blockade in classical Hodgkin lymphoma. Concerning this clone itself: As yet, its antigen is unknown.

CDR3 size: 15 residues. Germline loops: CDR1 MDHEN, CDR2 SYDVKM. The ends were cut back, 5 bases at V and 2 bases at J, with 13 bases in the middle. Time point of the sample: cycle 4 day 1 (C4D1), after 5 to 7 weeks of nivolumab. Following autologous stem cell transplantation, relapse occurred in every patient, and exposure to brentuximab vedotin varied. Best responses were complete response, partial response or progressive disease. Broader study findings: Newly diagnosed patients had diversity similar to the baseline diversity of complete responders. A significant rise in TCR diversity was seen by C4D1 for CD4+ cells but not for CD8+ cells.

The data were produced by immunoSEQ multiplex PCR, yet TCRdb's version contains in-frame clones alone and is incomplete. Of 35,000 to 50,000 clones listed, about 70% were seen once; the top ten hold about 3.1%. This rearrangement joins TRBV28 to TRBJ2-1; no reliable D call. This clonotype was obtained from a human donor with classical Hodgkin lymphoma. The sample here was peripheral blood mononuclear cells (PBMCs), taken before the fourth cycle of nivolumab. CDR3 amino acids: CASSTRTLPYNEQFF. CDR3 in DNA: TGTGCCAGCAGTACCCGGACCCTACCCTACAATGAGCAGTTCTTC.